A selection of T cell receptor beta chains follows, all from one sample in a study of T cell clones after liver transplantation. The method was immunoSEQ multiplex PCR; TCRdb's version includes in-frame clones alone and lacks a portion of them. The data show about 74,000 clones, about 80% seen once. The sample here was CD4+ T cells from blood, taken before liver transplant. Receptor source: a human donor who received a liver transplant. CDR3s include the opening cysteine and the closing phenylalanine or tryptophan. The D gene is left open where the match is weak. A row's size may be missing; if present it is once, few, many or a size class.

.	TRBJ2-5	.	TRBV18	TGTGCCAGCTCGGCGGAAGAGACCCAGTACTTC	CASSAEETQYF
.	TRBJ1-1	.	TRBV5-1	TGCGCCAGCAGCTTGGGACTCCCAAAGGGAATGAACACTGAAGCTTTCTTT	CASSLGLPKGMNTEAFF
.	TRBJ1-1	.	TRBV5-6	TGTGCCAGCAGCTTGAGTTTGGGCTTCGCTGAAGCTTTCTTT	CASSLSLGFAEAFF
.	TRBJ1-1	.	TRBV20-1	TGCAGTGCCCCCGGACGGCGGGAAGCTTTCTTT	CSAPGRREAFF
TRBD2	TRBJ2-3	.	TRBV11-2	TGTGCCAGCAGCTTGGGGCGGGAGAGTGATACGCAGTATTTT	CASSLGRESDTQYF
.	TRBJ1-1	.	TRBV6-1	TGTGCCAGCATATCGGGGGGGGCTTTGGACACTGAAGCTTTCTTT	CASISGGALDTEAFF
.	TRBJ2-1	.	TRBV5-1	TGCGCCAGCAGCTTGGACCTACACAATGAGCAGTTCTTC	CASSLDLHNEQFF
TRBD2	TRBJ2-2	.	TRBV6-1	TGTGCCAGCAGTGATGGCGGGAGGGCCGCCGGGGAGCTGTTTTTT	CASSDGGRAAGELFF
.	TRBJ1-1	.	TRBV11-2	TGTGCCAGCAGCTTACTAGGGCCCCAGGGCTCCACTGAAGCTTTCTTT	CASSLLGPQGSTEAFF
TRBD1	TRBJ2-1	few	TRBV28	TGTGCCAGCGAAGGGTCAGGGGGCTCCTACAATGAGCAGTTCTTC	CASEGSGGSYNEQFF
.	TRBJ2-3	.	TRBV27	TGTGCCAGCAGTTCCCTTCCCCGAACGGATACGCAGTATTTT	CASSSLPRTDTQYF
.	TRBJ2-7	many	TRBV6-1	TGTGCCAGCAGTGAACAACTCCAGGCCACCTACGAGCAGTACTTC	CASSEQLQATYEQYF
.	TRBJ2-7	few	TRBV10-1	TGCGCCAGCAGTGAGAGGGTTGAATCGGTGCAGTACTTC	CASSERVESVQYF
.	TRBJ1-3	.	TRBV30	TGTGCCTGGAGAGGTTATTGGACAGAGTCTGGAAACACCATATATTTT	CAWRGYWTESGNTIYF
TRBD1	TRBJ2-3	.	TRBV5-1	TGCGCCAGCAGCCCTGACAGGGGGCTTAGAGATACGCAGTATTTT	CASSPDRGLRDTQYF
.	TRBJ1-2	.	TRBV19	TGTGCCAGTAAACTCGGACCGGGGATCGGCTATGGCTACACCTTC	CASKLGPGIGYGYTF
.	TRBJ2-7	.	TRBV7-6	TGTGCCAGCAGCTTAGCGAGTCAGGCCTACGAGCAGTACTTC	CASSLASQAYEQYF
.	TRBJ2-7	.	TRBV28	TGTGCCAGCAGTATGGGGGGGCAGTTCTCCTACGAGCAGTACTTC	CASSMGGQFSYEQYF